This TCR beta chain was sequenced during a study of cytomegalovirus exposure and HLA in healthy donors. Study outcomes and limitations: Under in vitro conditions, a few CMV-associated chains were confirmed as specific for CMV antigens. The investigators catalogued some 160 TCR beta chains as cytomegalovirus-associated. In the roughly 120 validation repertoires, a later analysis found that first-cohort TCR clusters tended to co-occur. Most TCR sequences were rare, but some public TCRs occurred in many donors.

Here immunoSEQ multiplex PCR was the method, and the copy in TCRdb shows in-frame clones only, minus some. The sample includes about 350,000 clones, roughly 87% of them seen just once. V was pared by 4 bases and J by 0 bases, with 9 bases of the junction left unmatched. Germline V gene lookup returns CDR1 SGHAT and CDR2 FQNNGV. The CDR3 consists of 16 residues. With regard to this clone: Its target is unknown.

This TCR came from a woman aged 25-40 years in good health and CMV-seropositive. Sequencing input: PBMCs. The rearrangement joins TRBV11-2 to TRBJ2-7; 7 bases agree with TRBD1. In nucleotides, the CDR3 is TGTGCCAGCAGCTCCTACAGGGGCCCCAGCTCCTACGAGCAGTACTTC. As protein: CASSSYRGPSSYEQYF.